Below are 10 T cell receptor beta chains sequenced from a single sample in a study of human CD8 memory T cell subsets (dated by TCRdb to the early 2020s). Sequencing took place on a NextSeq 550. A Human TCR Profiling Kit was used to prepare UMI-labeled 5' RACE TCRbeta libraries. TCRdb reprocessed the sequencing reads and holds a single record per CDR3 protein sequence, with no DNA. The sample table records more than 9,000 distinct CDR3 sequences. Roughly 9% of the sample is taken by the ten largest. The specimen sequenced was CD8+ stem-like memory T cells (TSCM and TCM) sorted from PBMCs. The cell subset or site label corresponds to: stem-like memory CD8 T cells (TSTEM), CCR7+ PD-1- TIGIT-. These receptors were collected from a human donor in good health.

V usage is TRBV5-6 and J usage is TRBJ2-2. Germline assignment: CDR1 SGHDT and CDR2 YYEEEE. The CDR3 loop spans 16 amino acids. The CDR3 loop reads CASSLEWSPNTGELFF.

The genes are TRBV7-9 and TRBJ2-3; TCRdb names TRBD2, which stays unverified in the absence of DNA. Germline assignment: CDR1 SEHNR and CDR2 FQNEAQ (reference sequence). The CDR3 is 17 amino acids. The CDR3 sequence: CASSPSPTSGSRDTQYF.

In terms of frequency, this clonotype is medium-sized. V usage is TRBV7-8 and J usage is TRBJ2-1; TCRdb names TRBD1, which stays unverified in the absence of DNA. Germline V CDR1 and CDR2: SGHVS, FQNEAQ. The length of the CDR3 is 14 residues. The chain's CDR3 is CASSPGQSYNEQFF.

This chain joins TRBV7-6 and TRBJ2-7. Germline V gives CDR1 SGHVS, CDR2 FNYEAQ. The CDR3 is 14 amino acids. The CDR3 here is CASSLGRAPTIQYF.

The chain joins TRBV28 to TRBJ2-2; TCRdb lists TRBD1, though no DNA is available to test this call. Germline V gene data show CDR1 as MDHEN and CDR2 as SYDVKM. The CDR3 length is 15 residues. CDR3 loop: CASSSTGLTTGELFF.

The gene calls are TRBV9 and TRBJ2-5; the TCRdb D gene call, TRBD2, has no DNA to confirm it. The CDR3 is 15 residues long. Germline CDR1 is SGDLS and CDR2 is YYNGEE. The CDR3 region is CASSVEASGEETQYF.

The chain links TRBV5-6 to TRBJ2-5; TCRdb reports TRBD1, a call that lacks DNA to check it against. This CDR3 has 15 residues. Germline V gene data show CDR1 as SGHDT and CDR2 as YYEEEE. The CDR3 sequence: CASSLTGGFQETQYF.

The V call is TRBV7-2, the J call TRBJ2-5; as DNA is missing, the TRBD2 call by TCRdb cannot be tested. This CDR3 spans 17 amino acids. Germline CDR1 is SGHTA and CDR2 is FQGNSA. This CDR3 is CASSARLAGGPWETQYF.

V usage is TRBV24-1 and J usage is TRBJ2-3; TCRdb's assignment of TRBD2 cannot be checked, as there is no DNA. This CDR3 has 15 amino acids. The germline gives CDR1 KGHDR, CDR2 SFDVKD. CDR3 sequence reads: CATSDFGEATDTQYF.

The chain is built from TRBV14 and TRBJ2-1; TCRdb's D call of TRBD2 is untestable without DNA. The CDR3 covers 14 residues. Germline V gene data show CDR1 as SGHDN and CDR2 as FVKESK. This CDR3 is CASSHQREYNEQFF.